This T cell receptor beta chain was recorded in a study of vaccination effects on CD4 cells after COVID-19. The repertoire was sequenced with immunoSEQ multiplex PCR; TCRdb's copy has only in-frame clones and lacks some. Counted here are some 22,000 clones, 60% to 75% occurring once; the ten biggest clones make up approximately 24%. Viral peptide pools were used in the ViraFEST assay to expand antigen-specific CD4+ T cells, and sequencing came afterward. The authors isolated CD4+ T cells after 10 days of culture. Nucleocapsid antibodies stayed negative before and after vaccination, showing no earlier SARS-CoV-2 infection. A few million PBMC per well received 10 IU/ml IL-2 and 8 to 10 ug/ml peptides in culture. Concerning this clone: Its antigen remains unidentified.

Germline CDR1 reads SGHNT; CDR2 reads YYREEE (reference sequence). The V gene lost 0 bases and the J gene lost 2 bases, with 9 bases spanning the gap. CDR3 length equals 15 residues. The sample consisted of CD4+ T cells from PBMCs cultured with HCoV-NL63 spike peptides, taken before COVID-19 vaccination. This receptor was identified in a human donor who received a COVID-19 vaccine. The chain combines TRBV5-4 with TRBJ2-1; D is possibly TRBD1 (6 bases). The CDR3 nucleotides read TGTGCCAGCAGCTTGGGACAGGATACCTACAATGAGCAGTTCTTC. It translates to CASSLGQDTYNEQFF.